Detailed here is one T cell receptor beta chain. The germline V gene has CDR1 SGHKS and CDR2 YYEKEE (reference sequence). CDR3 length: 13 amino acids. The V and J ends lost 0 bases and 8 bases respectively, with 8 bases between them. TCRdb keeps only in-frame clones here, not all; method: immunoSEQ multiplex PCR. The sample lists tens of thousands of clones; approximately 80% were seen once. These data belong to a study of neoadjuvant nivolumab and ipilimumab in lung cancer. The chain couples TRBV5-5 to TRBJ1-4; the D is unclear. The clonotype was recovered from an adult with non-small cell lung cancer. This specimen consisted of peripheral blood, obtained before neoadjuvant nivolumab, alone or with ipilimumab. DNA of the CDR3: TGTGCCAGCAGCTTGGCAGTAGGAGAAAAACTGTTTTTT. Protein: CASSLAVGEKLFF.